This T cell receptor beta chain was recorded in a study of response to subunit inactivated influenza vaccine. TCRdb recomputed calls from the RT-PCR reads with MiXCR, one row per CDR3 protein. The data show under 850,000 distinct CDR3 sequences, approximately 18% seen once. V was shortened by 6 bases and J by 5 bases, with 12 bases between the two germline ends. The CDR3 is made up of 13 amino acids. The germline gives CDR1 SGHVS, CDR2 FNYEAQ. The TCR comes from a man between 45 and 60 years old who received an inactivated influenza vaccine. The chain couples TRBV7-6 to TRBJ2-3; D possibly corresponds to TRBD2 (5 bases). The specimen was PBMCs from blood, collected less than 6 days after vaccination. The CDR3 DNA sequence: TGTGCCAGCAGGAGTCTAGCTGGAGATACGCAGTATTTT. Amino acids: CASRSLAGDTQYF.